Presented here are 31 T cell receptor beta chains from one specimen sequenced in a study of CD8 T cells in Susac syndrome. The RNA, roughly 0.45 to 1 ug, was put through reverse transcription using random hexamers. Each CDR3 protein is one row after TCRdb ran MiXCR on the immunoSEQ multiplex PCR reads. The data contain more than 200,000 distinct CDR3 sequences, around 93% of them singletons. The material sequenced was CD4+ T cells from PBMCs. These receptor sequences come from a human donor with multiple sclerosis.

The genes are TRBV5-1 and TRBJ2-2, with 8 bases matching TRBD1. This CDR3 is built from 15 residues. Germline CDR1 SGHRS, CDR2 YFSETQ. Unmatched junction bases numbered 5, after V lost 3 bases and J lost 4 bases. The CDR3 bases are TGCGCCAGCAGCTCCGGACAGGGCCTCACCGGGGAGCTGTTTTTT. Its protein is CASSSGQGLTGELFF. The complete variable domain, with remaining parts taken from reference TRBV5-1 and TRBJ2-2, reads KAGVTQTPRYLIKTRGQQVTLSCSPISGHRSVSWYQQTPGQGLQFLFEYFSETQRNKGNFPGRFSGRQFSNSRSEMNVSTLELGDSALYLCASSSGQGLTGELFFGEGSRLTVL.

The rearrangement links TRBV12-3 or TRBV12-4 to TRBJ2-1, with D perhaps assigned TRBD1 or TRBD2 (5 bases each). The CDR3 is 13 amino acids. Trimming shortened V by 5 bases and J by 6 bases, and 11 bases separated the two germline ends. The DNA of the CDR3 is TGTGCCAGCAGTCTTCGGGACCTCAATGAGCAGTTCTTC. It codes for CASSLRDLNEQFF.

The chain couples TRBV5-1 to TRBJ1-1; possible D gene TRBD1, 6 bases. This CDR3 contains 15 residues. Germline V CDR1 and CDR2: SGHRS, YFSETQ. Trimming pared 3 bases from V and 3 bases from J, leaving 15 bases between. The CDR3 reads CASSSERDTYTEAFF. In DNA, the CDR3 is TGCGCCAGCAGCTCGGAAAGGGACACCTACACTGAAGCTTTCTTT.

This chain joins TRBV30 and TRBJ1-1, with D unclear. The CDR3 runs 13 residues. Per the germline V gene, CDR1 is GTSNPN and CDR2 is SVGIG (reference sequence). The V end lost 8 bases, the J end lost 4 bases, and 17 bases lay between the germline ends. The CDR3, as DNA: TGTGCCCGAAGCAGAGGGCTACTCACTGAAGCTTTCTTT. It specifies CARSRGLLTEAFF.

J is TRBJ2-2 and V is TRBV12-3 or TRBV12-4, with D perhaps matching TRBD1 (5 bases). The CDR3 is 15 residues long. The V end lost 6 bases, the J end lost 5 bases, and 16 bases lay between the germline ends. CDR3 nucleotides: TGTGCCAGCAGCCTGAGTCAGGGTTGGACCGGGGAGCTGTTTTTT. Translated: CASSLSQGWTGELFF.

The chain links TRBV5-6 to TRBJ2-5, with 8 bases that match TRBD2. Germline V gene lookup returns CDR1 SGHDT and CDR2 YYEEEE. V gave up 4 bases and J gave up 4 bases; unmatched junction bases: 15. The CDR3 is 17 amino acids. The CDR3 DNA is TGTGCCAGCAGCCAAAGAAAGAACCGGGGGGGTGGAGAGACCCAGTACTTC. Translating gives CASSQRKNRGGGETQYF.

The chain employs TRBV3-1 and TRBJ2-5; D not resolved. Germline values: CDR1 LGHDT, CDR2 YNNKEL (reference sequence). The CDR3 is 14 residues long. V was cut by 8 bases and J by 3 bases, with 16 bases left in between. The CDR3, as DNA: TGTGCCAGCCAATTAGAGGCACCTGAAGAGACCCAGTACTTC. The encoded protein is CASQLEAPEETQYF.

The rearrangement links TRBV7-2 to TRBJ2-1; a weak D match, TRBD2 (6 bases). Trimming pared 7 bases from V and 8 bases from J, leaving 18 bases between. Per the germline V gene, CDR1 is SGHTA and CDR2 is FQGNSA. This CDR3 has 14 amino acids. The CDR3 spells CASTQGRYWDEQFF. The CDR3, as DNA: TGTGCCAGCACCCAAGGGAGGTATTGGGATGAGCAGTTCTTC.

The chain links TRBV6-1 to TRBJ2-5; TRBD2 matches at 9 bases. J lost 5 bases, V lost 6 bases, and 13 bases had no gene match. Germline V gives CDR1 MNHNS, CDR2 SASEGT. This CDR3 contains 16 residues. The CDR3 here is CASRLGGRAEWETQYF. For the CDR3, the DNA is TGTGCCAGCAGGTTGGGCGGGAGGGCCGAGTGGGAGACCCAGTACTTC.

The CDR3 loop is CASSLAPGQGGHGYTF. The CDR3, as DNA: TGTGCCAGCAGCTTGGCTCCGGGACAGGGAGGCCATGGCTACACCTTC. The rearrangement links TRBV5-4 to TRBJ1-2; 9 bases match TRBD1. This CDR3 region has 16 residues. Germline CDR1 is SGHNT and CDR2 is YYREEE (reference sequence). The V segment lost 0 bases and the J segment 6 bases; nucleotides outside the gene matches: 9. Complete variable domain (other parts from reference TRBV5-4 and TRBJ1-2): ETGVTQSPTHLIKTRGQQVTLRCSSQSGHNTVSWYQQALGQGPQFIFQYYREEENGRGNFPPRFSGLQFPNYSSELNVNALELDDSALYLCASSLAPGQGGHGYTFGSGTRLTVV.

The genes are TRBV4-2 and TRBJ1-1, with D maybe TRBD1 (5 bases). The germline CDR1 and CDR2 sequences are LGHNA and YNFKEQ. V was clipped by 3 bases and J by 0 bases, with 20 bases between them. The CDR3 length is 18 residues. The CDR3 nucleotides are TGTGCCAGCAGCCATGAGACGCAACTTGGGGCTATGAACACTGAAGCTTTCTTT. This translates into CASSHETQLGAMNTEAFF.

The rearrangement links TRBV3-1 to TRBJ2-1, with 8 nucleotides matching TRBD1. V gave up 2 bases and J gave up 3 bases; unmatched junction bases: 9. Germline CDR1 LGHDT, CDR2 YNNKEL (reference sequence). This CDR3 has 17 amino acids. The CDR3 region is CASSQLAGTGRYNEQFF. The DNA of the CDR3 is TGTGCCAGCAGCCAACTGGCCGGGACAGGTCGCTACAATGAGCAGTTCTTC.

The genes are TRBV30 and TRBJ2-1; no definite D call. Per germline, CDR1 GTSNPN and CDR2 SVGIG (reference sequence). The ends were cut back, 2 bases at V and 6 bases at J, with 5 bases in the middle. This CDR3 is 11 amino acids long. The CDR3 nucleotides are TGTGCCTGGAGTTCGCCCAATGAGCAGTTCTTC. Residues: CAWSSPNEQFF.

This clonotype occurred once. The V and J genes are TRBV18 and TRBJ1-1, with TRBD1 matching 9 bases. V lost 4 bases to trimming and J lost 7 bases; unmatched junction nucleotides: 7. The germline V gene has CDR1 KGHSH and CDR2 LQKENI. CDR3 length: 14 residues. CDR3 region: CASSLTGGEGEAFF. CDR3 sequence (DNA): TGTGCCAGCTCACTTACAGGGGGCGAGGGTGAAGCTTTCTTT. The full variable domain, with the rest looked up from reference TRBV18 and TRBJ1-1, is NAGVMQNPRHLVRRRGQEARLRCSPMKGHSHVYWYRQLPEEGLKFMVYLQKENIIDESGMPKERFSAEFPKEGPSILRIQQVVRGDSAAYFCASSLTGGEGEAFFGQGTRLTVV.

The CDR3 loop reads CASSQGLDEKLFF. CDR3 coding DNA: TGTGCCAGCAGCCAAGGGCTTGATGAAAAACTGTTTTTT. This rearrangement joins TRBV3-1 to TRBJ1-4; D ambiguous. CDR3 size: 13 residues. Trimming shortened V by 1 base and J by 6 bases, and 6 bases separated the two germline ends. Germline-derived CDR1 and CDR2 are LGHDT and YNNKEL (reference sequence).

CDR3: CATSDPADRGYGYTF. CDR3 DNA sequence: TGTGCCACCAGTGACCCCGCCGACAGGGGGTATGGCTACACCTTC. The chain recombines TRBV24-1 with TRBJ1-2; 9 bases match TRBD1. Per the germline V gene, CDR1 is KGHDR and CDR2 is SFDVKD. The CDR3 is 15 amino acids. V shed 4 bases and J 5 bases; nucleotides not matched to a gene: 7.

The chain couples TRBV29-1 to TRBJ2-3, with D tentatively TRBD1 (5 bases). V lost 4 bases and J lost 8, with 13 bases in between. The CDR3 contains 12 residues. The germline V gene has CDR1 SQVTM and CDR2 ANQGSEA. The CDR3 protein is CSVGHRKLTQYF. CDR3 DNA sequence: TGCAGCGTTGGACACAGGAAACTTACGCAGTATTTT.

The rearrangement uses TRBV12-3 or TRBV12-4 and TRBJ2-7; no definite D call. V was shortened by 1 base and J by 4 bases, with 14 bases between the two germline ends. The CDR3 extends over 15 amino acids. CDR3 residues: CASSLDWPQVYEQYF. The CDR3 nucleotides are TGTGCCAGCAGTTTAGACTGGCCCCAGGTTTACGAGCAGTACTTC.

This chain connects TRBV19 to TRBJ2-1; D not certain. V was cut by 7 bases and J by 15 bases, with 10 bases left in between. Germline CDR1 is LNHDA and CDR2 is SQIVND (reference sequence). This CDR3 has 9 amino acids. CDR3 DNA sequence: TGTGCCAGTAATAAGTCGTGGTTCTTC. It codes for CASNKSWFF.

CDR3 residues: CSANTPHRGLGVQYF. Here the CDR3 DNA reads TGCAGTGCTAATACCCCTCACAGAGGCCTTGGGGTTCAGTACTTC. The gene calls are TRBV20-1 and TRBJ2-4; D is uncertain. The germline gives CDR1 DFQATT, CDR2 SNEGSKA (reference sequence). The CDR3 has 15 residues. Between the trimmed V and J ends, which lost 4 bases and 11 bases, there was a span of 24 bases.

This sequence joins TRBV19 and TRBJ1-1; no definite D call. The germline V and J ends were trimmed by 5 bases and 4 bases, with 14 bases remaining between them. The CDR3 length is 14 residues. Germline lookup yields CDR1 LNHDA and CDR2 SQIVND (reference sequence). CDR3 residues: CASSFRQGFTEAFF. For the CDR3, the DNA is TGTGCCAGTAGTTTCCGACAAGGGTTCACTGAAGCTTTCTTT.

V is TRBV10-3 and J is TRBJ2-7; 7 bases agree with TRBD1. V lost 6 bases to trimming and J lost 6 bases; unmatched junction nucleotides: 11. This CDR3 contains 14 residues. CDR1 is ENHRY and CDR2 is SYGVKD in the germline V gene. This CDR3 reads CAISRTGGPGEQYF. DNA for the CDR3: TGTGCCATCAGCAGGACAGGAGGTCCGGGCGAGCAGTACTTC.

The V and J genes are TRBV2 and TRBJ2-4; 8 bases line up with TRBD1. The V and J ends lost 6 bases and 0 bases, in that order; junction bases with no gene match: 4. CDR1 and CDR2 from the germline V gene are SNHLY and FYNNEI. This CDR3 region has 15 residues. CDR3 in DNA: TGTGCCAGCAGGGAACAGGGGGAAGCCAAAAACATTCAGTACTTC. Protein: CASREQGEAKNIQYF.

This chain uses TRBV30 with TRBJ2-7, with D possibly TRBD1 on 6 matching bases. V was trimmed by 5 bases and J by 3 bases, leaving 11 bases between them. The CDR3 runs 12 residues. Germline loops: CDR1 GTSNPN, CDR2 SVGIG (reference sequence). Here the CDR3 reads CAWSETGYEQYV. The CDR3 nucleotides are TGTGCCTGGTCCGAGACAGGCTACGAGCAGTACGTC.

The V and J genes are TRBV29-1 and TRBJ1-2; tentative D call: TRBD1 (5 bases). The CDR3 is 13 residues long. Germline-derived CDR1 and CDR2 are SQVTM and ANQGSEA. Trimming removed 3 bases from V and 3 bases from J, with 11 bases in between. CDR3 sequence: CSVEGPGDYGYTF. The CDR3 region has the DNA TGCAGCGTTGAGGGGCCGGGGGACTATGGCTACACCTTC.

The rearrangement links TRBV21-1 to TRBJ1-2; the table assigns TRBD1, which was not confirmed against the DNA. TRBV21-1 is a recognized pseudogene. This CDR3 contains 15 residues. The CDR3, as DNA: TGTGCCAGCAGCAAAGAATCCGGGGTGCACTATGGCTACACCTTC. This sequence encodes CASSKESGVHYGYTF.

The chain uses TRBV7-3 and TRBJ1-1; tentative D call: TRBD1 (5 bases). The germline CDR1 and CDR2 sequences are SGHTA and FQGTGA. CDR3 length equals 16 residues. Deletions cut 3 bases from V and 5 bases from J, with 19 bases between. The CDR3: CASSFSGATAVTEAFF. CDR3 bases: TGTGCCAGCAGCTTTTCTGGCGCGACAGCTGTTACTGAAGCTTTCTTT.

The chain couples TRBV24-1 to TRBJ2-5, with a tentative D call TRBD2 (6 bases). V shed 0 bases and J shed 1 base, with 8 bases lying between them. CDR3 length: 15 amino acids. Germline V gene lookup returns CDR1 KGHDR and CDR2 SFDVKD. CDR3 region: CATSDLGGFQETQYF. The CDR3, as DNA: TGTGCCACCAGTGATTTGGGGGGGTTCCAAGAGACCCAGTACTTC.

This clonotype was seen only once. This sequence joins TRBV7-8 and TRBJ1-5; D remains ambiguous. V lost 1 base and J lost 0, with 10 bases in between. The CDR3 totals 16 residues. The V gene's germline CDR1 is SGHVS and CDR2 FQNEAQ. Here the CDR3 DNA reads TGTGCCAGCAGCTTAGTTTCTACATATAGCAATCAGCCCCAGCATTTT. Translating it yields CASSLVSTYSNQPQHF.

The chain has TRBV7-6 and TRBJ1-5; D is ambiguous. Trimming took off 2 bases at V and 0 bases at J, with 14 bases between the two ends. The CDR3 sequence is 17 residues long. Per the germline V gene, CDR1 is SGHVS and CDR2 is FNYEAQ. CDR3 DNA: TGTGCCAGCAGCTTAAGCGTCACACCAAATAGCAATCAGCCCCAGCATTTT. This codes for CASSLSVTPNSNQPQHF. Filled out from reference TRBV7-6 and TRBJ1-5, the complete variable domain reads GAGVSQSPRYKVTKRGQDVALRCDPISGHVSLYWYRQALGQGPEFLTYFNYEAQQDKSGLPNDRFSAERPEGSISTLTIQRTEQRDSAMYRCASSLSVTPNSNQPQHFGDGTRLSIL.

The rearrangement uses TRBV29-1 and TRBJ2-5, with D possibly matching TRBD2 (6 bases). The CDR3 has 14 residues. Germline V gene data show CDR1 as SQVTM and CDR2 as ANQGSEA. V lost 6 bases and J lost 5, with 19 bases in between. The CDR3 region has the DNA TGCAGCGTGGGGGGAGTGGGGGGATGGGAGACCCAGTACTTC. Translation: CSVGGVGGWETQYF.